This entry is about one T cell receptor beta chain. The data are from a study of OX40 agonist ivuxolimab in advanced cancers. Study background: Eligibility rules accepted prior anti-PD-1, anti-PD-L1 or anti-CTLA-4 therapy, and 35% to 40% had some. Partial responses were observed in three patients, of whom one had hepatocellular carcinoma and two had cutaneous melanoma.

With 0 bases clipped from V and 5 bases from J, the junction kept 4 bases outside the gene matches. Germline CDR1 and CDR2: SGDLS and YYNGEE. The CDR3 sequence is 15 residues long. Patients with autoimmune history or systemic immunosuppression were excluded. Some clones are missing from TCRdb's copy, which holds only in-frame ones; the method was immunoSEQ multiplex PCR. This sample yields more than 75,000 clones, of which approximately 91% are seen a single time; around 0.72% belongs to the top ten. The sequencing used CD4+ or CD8+ T cells sorted from blood, collected in a trial of the OX40 agonist ivuxolimab. This TCR was recovered from an adult with an advanced solid tumor such as melanoma, head and neck, liver or kidney cancer. The chain employs TRBV9 and TRBJ2-5; TRBD1 agrees at 10 bases. The CDR3 nucleotides are TGTGCCAGCAGCGTAGGGGACAGGGGTGGGGAGACCCAGTACTTC. Translated, it gives CASSVGDRGGETQYF.